This T cell receptor (beta chain) was observed in a study of T cells in narcolepsy. CDR1 SNHLY and CDR2 FYNNEI come from the germline V gene. V lost 3 bases and J lost 3, with 9 bases in between. This CDR3 spans 13 amino acids. TCRdb's table, derived via immunoSEQ multiplex PCR, lists solely in-frame clones and lacks some. Of tens of thousands of clones listed, approximately 62% were seen once; the top ten hold 12%. On this clone: This CDR3 is also generated by other DNA sequences in the sample.

Source material: memory (CD45RA-) CD4+ T cells from blood. The chain combines TRBV2 with TRBJ2-7; D unclear. This clonotype originated in a human donor in good health. This chain's CDR3 is CASSDSGNYEQYF. In DNA form, the CDR3 reads TGTGCCAGCAGTGATTCGGGTAACTACGAGCAGTACTTC.